This T cell receptor beta chain was found in a study of shared clonotypes between healthy human individuals. TCRdb's table, derived via immunoSEQ multiplex PCR, lists solely in-frame clones and lacks some. Of around 1.9 million clones in the sample, around 93% were seen once. Positive CCR7 selection of CD45RO-negative cells yielded the naive CD8 cells, and terminally differentiated effector memory CD45RA+ cells were excluded. The CDR3 covers 15 residues. V lost 7 bases to trimming and J lost 6 bases; unmatched junction nucleotides: 13. CDR1 and CDR2 from the germline V gene are MNHNY and SVGAGI (reference sequence).

This TCR was sampled from a young man in good health. Some clones in this sample may be carry-over from other donors' samples. The source material was naive CD8+ T cells from PBMCs. J is TRBJ2-3 and V is TRBV6-6, with 7 bases that match TRBD2. CDR3: CASTRLGASGDTQYF. The DNA for the CDR3 is TGTGCCAGCACCAGACTCGGGGCTAGCGGTGATACGCAGTATTTT.